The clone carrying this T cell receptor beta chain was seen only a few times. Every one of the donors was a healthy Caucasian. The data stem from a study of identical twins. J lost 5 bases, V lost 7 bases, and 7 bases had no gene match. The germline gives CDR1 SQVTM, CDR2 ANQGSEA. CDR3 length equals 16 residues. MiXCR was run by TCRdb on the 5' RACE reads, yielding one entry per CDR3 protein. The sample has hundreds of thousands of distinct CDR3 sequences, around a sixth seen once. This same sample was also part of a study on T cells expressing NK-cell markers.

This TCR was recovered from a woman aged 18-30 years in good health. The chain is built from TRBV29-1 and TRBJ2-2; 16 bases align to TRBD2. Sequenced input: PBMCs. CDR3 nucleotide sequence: TGCAGCGCCAGGGGACTAGCGGGAGGGAATACCGGGGAGCTGTTTTTT. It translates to CSARGLAGGNTGELFF.